The 27 T cell receptor beta chains reported below all come from one sample, sequenced in a study of vaccination and CD4 T cells after COVID-19. The time point: late sampling 161 to 241 days after vaccination in a few convalescent patients. Treatment indicated: approximately 11-day PBMC culture with coronavirus spike peptide pools or control peptides (ViraFEST assay). No antigen has been assigned to these receptors. The study sequenced cultured CD4+ T cell DNA using the Oncomine TCR Beta short-read assay. From the PCR reads, TCRdb called clonotypes with MiXCR, one entry per CDR3 protein. The sample includes around 15,000 distinct CDR3 sequences, around 47% of them seen just once. The sample was CD4+ T cells from blood, cultured in vitro, taken about 7 months after SARS-CoV-2 vaccination. The source of these receptors is a human donor who had recovered from COVID-19.

The V gene is TRBV20-1, the J gene TRBJ2-5, with 7 bases that match TRBD2. Germline trimming cut 3 bases from V and 5 bases from J; bases unmatched to any gene: 9. Germline loops: CDR1 DFQATT, CDR2 SNEGSKA (reference sequence). The CDR3 consists of 14 residues. The CDR3 region has the DNA TGCAGTGCTAGGGCGGGGGACTCGAAGGAGACCCAGTACTTC. It encodes CSARAGDSKETQYF.

This clonotype was observed a few times. The chain couples TRBV7-9 to TRBJ2-3; the D gene is possibly TRBD2 (5 bases). The germline V and J ends were trimmed by 1 base and 4 bases, with 12 bases remaining between them. The CDR3 consists of 15 residues. Germline V gene lookup returns CDR1 SEHNR and CDR2 FQNEAQ (reference sequence). The CDR3 is CASSLVGISADTQYF. Written as DNA, the CDR3 is TGTGCCAGCAGCTTAGTCGGGATAAGCGCAGATACGCAGTATTTT.

V gene TRBV6-6 combines with J gene TRBJ2-7, with D unresolved. Germline values: CDR1 MNHNY, CDR2 SVGAGI (reference sequence). Trimming stripped 8 bases from V and 2 bases from J, with 13 bases between. This CDR3 region has 13 residues. The CDR3, as DNA: TGTGCCAGCCGGCCTGGGCAGCCCTACGAGCAGTACTTC. This translates into CASRPGQPYEQYF.

V is TRBV19 and J is TRBJ2-5; a possible D gene is TRBD2 (5 bases). V gave up 6 bases and J gave up 5 bases, with 7 bases separating them. The CDR3 sequence is 11 residues long. From germline, CDR1 is LNHDA and CDR2 SQIVND (reference sequence). Here the CDR3 DNA reads TGTGCCAGTAGGTCGGGGGAGACCCAGTACTTC. Translating it yields CASRSGETQYF.

This clonotype was seen a few times. This chain links TRBV7-9 with TRBJ2-1, with D tentatively TRBD2 (6 bases). CDR1 SEHNR and CDR2 FQNEAQ come from the germline V gene (reference sequence). Trimming left V 4 bases short and J 8 bases short, with 15 bases between. This CDR3 has 14 residues. CDR3 protein: CASSSALWGDEQFF. CDR3 bases: TGTGCCAGCAGCTCCGCATTATGGGGGGATGAGCAGTTCTTC.

Only a few counts were recorded for this clonotype. This chain connects TRBV20-1 to TRBJ2-7; TRBD2 matches at 15 bases. This CDR3 has 15 residues. Germline CDR1 DFQATT, CDR2 SNEGSKA (reference sequence). V trimming: 4 bases; J trimming: 3 bases; junction bases outside the gene matches: 4. The CDR3 spells CSAKGLAGGFYEQYF. CDR3 nucleotide sequence: TGCAGTGCTAAGGGACTAGCGGGAGGATTCTACGAGCAGTACTTC.

The chain has TRBV27 and TRBJ2-3; 10 bases line up with TRBD2. This CDR3 has 15 amino acids. Unmatched junction bases numbered 11, after V lost 8 bases and J lost 6 bases. Germline V gene data show CDR1 as MNHEY and CDR2 as SMNVEV (reference sequence). The CDR3 here is CASLSGLADWDTQYF. CDR3 nucleotide sequence: TGTGCCAGCCTTTCTGGACTAGCGGATTGGGATACGCAGTATTTT.

The table lists this clonotype with a few counts. The chain has TRBV7-2 and TRBJ2-3; D not certain. The CDR3 consists of 15 residues. Germline V lookup: CDR1 SGHTA, CDR2 FQGNSA. V lost 1 base and J 2 bases, leaving 10 bases between the germline ends. As DNA, the CDR3 is TGTGCCAGCAGCTTAGTGTCGGCTAACACAGATACGCAGTATTTT. Its protein product is CASSLVSANTDTQYF.

V is TRBV20-1 and J is TRBJ2-7, with TRBD2 matching over 10 bases. V was pared by 0 bases and J by 6 bases, with 5 bases of the junction left unmatched. The CDR3 consists of 14 residues. Germline V CDR1 and CDR2: DFQATT, SNEGSKA (reference sequence). CDR3 DNA: TGCAGTGCTAGAGACTCAGCGGGAGGGGGCGAGCAGTACTTC. Translation gives CSARDSAGGGEQYF.

This clonotype has just one count. The rearrangement uses TRBV7-8 and TRBJ2-7; the match to TRBD2 covers 11 bases. The CDR3 loop spans 15 amino acids. V shed 4 bases, J shed 7 bases, and the junction held 9 bases outside the gene matches. Per germline, CDR1 SGHVS and CDR2 FQNEAQ. CDR3 protein: CASSSSGGPVREQYF. The CDR3 DNA sequence: TGTGCCAGCAGCTCTAGCGGGGGGCCCGTACGGGAGCAGTACTTC.

The V gene is TRBV7-2, the J gene TRBJ2-3; 8 bases are a match to TRBD1. J was trimmed by 0 bases and V by 5 bases; bases with no gene match: 4. Germline V gene lookup returns CDR1 SGHTA and CDR2 FQGNSA. The CDR3 contains 15 residues. CDR3 nucleotide sequence: TGTGCCAGCAGCCAACAGGGGGTTAGCACAGATACGCAGTATTTT. It specifies CASSQQGVSTDTQYF. The full variable domain, with the rest looked up from reference TRBV7-2 and TRBJ2-3, is GAGVSQSPSNKVTEKGKDVELRCDPISGHTALYWYRQSLGQGLEFLIYFQGNSAPDKSGLPSDRFSAERTGGSVSTLTIQRTQQEDSAVYLCASSQQGVSTDTQYFGPGTRLTVL.

In its sample, this clonotype was seen a few times. J is TRBJ2-5 and V is TRBV5-1; D possibly corresponds to TRBD2 (5 bases). CDR3 length: 15 residues. V was pared by 3 bases and J by 5 bases, with 17 bases between. CDR1 and CDR2 (germline): SGHRS, YFSETQ. CDR3 DNA sequence: TGCGCCAGCAGCTCCGGGCGAGCGGTCACGGAGACCCAGTACTTC. Encoded protein: CASSSGRAVTETQYF.

This chain links TRBV6-1 with TRBJ2-3, with a weak D call TRBD1 (6 bases). CDR3 length equals 12 residues. Between the trimmed V and J ends, which lost 10 bases and 9 bases, there was a span of 17 bases. Germline values: CDR1 MNHNS, CDR2 SASEGT. CDR3 coding DNA: TGTGCCACCTCCCAAAGCAGGGGAACGCAGTATTTT. Its protein product is CATSQSRGTQYF.

This clonotype was found a few times. The genes are TRBV7-8 and TRBJ2-5; D not resolved. This CDR3 contains 15 residues. V lost 1 base and J 3 bases, leaving 12 bases between the germline ends. In germline, CDR1 is SGHVS, CDR2 FQNEAQ. The CDR3 nucleotides read TGTGCCAGCAGCTTAGATTCCCTAGGAGAAGAGACCCAGTACTTC. This sequence encodes CASSLDSLGEETQYF. The whole variable domain, remainder taken from reference TRBV7-8 and TRBJ2-5, is GAGVSQSPRYKVAKRGQDVALRCDPISGHVSLFWYQQALGQGPEFLTYFQNEAQLDKSGLPSDRFFAERPEGSVSTLKIQRTQQEDSAVYLCASSLDSLGEETQYFGPGTRLLVL.

CDR3 amino acids: CASSGLAGGMRETQYF. The DNA for the CDR3 is TGTGCCAGCAGCGGACTAGCGGGGGGTATGAGGGAGACCCAGTACTTC. The chain combines TRBV6-1 with TRBJ2-5; 14 positions match TRBD2. The CDR3 length is 16 residues. Germline V gives CDR1 MNHNS, CDR2 SASEGT. V shed 6 bases, J shed 5 bases, and the junction held 8 bases outside the gene matches.

The genes are TRBV15 and TRBJ2-1; TRBD2 might be the D (6 bases). The CDR3 runs to 13 residues. Germline V gene sequence: CDR1 LNHNV, CDR2 YYDKDF (reference sequence). Trimming pared 5 bases from V and 7 bases from J, leaving 12 bases between. The CDR3 spells CATSQRVRNEQFF. In nucleotides, the CDR3 is TGTGCCACCAGCCAGCGGGTGAGGAATGAGCAGTTCTTC. Full variable domain (missing parts from reference TRBV15 and TRBJ2-1): DAMVIQNPRYQVTQFGKPVTLSCSQTLNHNVMYWYQQKSSQAPKLLFHYYDKDFNNEADTPDNFQSRRPNTSFCFLDIRSPGLGDTAMYLCATSQRVRNEQFFGPGTRLTVL.

This chain connects TRBV20-1 to TRBJ2-3; 9 positions agree with TRBD2. J gave up 3 bases and V 4 bases, and 11 bases lay outside the gene matches. The CDR3 totals 16 residues. CDR1 DFQATT and CDR2 SNEGSKA come from the germline V gene (reference sequence). CDR3 nucleotide sequence: TGCAGTGCTACAGGAACCCGCGGGGGGGGGACAGATACGCAGTATTTT. This gives the protein CSATGTRGGGTDTQYF.

This rearrangement joins TRBV20-1 to TRBJ2-1; either TRBD1 or TRBD2 may supply D (6 bases each). V was pared by 0 bases and J by 7 bases, with 16 bases between. Germline CDR1 and CDR2: DFQATT and SNEGSKA (reference sequence). The CDR3 has 15 residues. CDR3 residues: CSARDRVRGANEQFF. The CDR3 bases are TGCAGTGCTAGAGATCGGGTGAGGGGGGCGAATGAGCAGTTCTTC.

The chain combines TRBV6-1 with TRBJ2-3; D not certain. Trimming shortened V by 8 bases and J by 8 bases, and 17 bases separated the two germline ends. The CDR3 has 13 residues. Per the germline V gene, CDR1 is MNHNS and CDR2 is SASEGT. CDR3 coding DNA: TGTGCCAGCGGCAACTCAATGGGCCCTACGCAGTATTTT. It yields the protein CASGNSMGPTQYF.

This clonotype was detected a few times. The chain joins TRBV7-9 to TRBJ2-5; 8 bases are shared with TRBD2. Unmatched junction bases numbered 12, after V lost 1 base and J lost 5 bases. The CDR3 spans 17 residues. Germline V lookup: CDR1 SEHNR, CDR2 FQNEAQ (reference sequence). CDR3 sequence reads: CASSLGIASGYRETQYF. DNA for the CDR3: TGTGCCAGCAGCTTAGGAATAGCTAGCGGGTACCGGGAGACCCAGTACTTC.

The CDR3 sequence: CASRPSLGEQFF. The CDR3 DNA reads as TGTGCCTCGAGGCCTAGTTTAGGTGAGCAGTTCTTC. This sequence joins TRBV10-3 and TRBJ2-1; D unresolved. The CDR3 totals 12 residues. The V gene lost 11 bases and the J gene lost 9 bases, with 17 bases spanning the gap. Per germline, CDR1 ENHRY and CDR2 SYGVKD.

This chain uses TRBV19 with TRBJ1-5, with D unresolved. V shed 3 bases and J shed 0 bases, with 12 bases lying between them. The CDR3 is 16 amino acids. Looked up from germline, CDR1 is LNHDA and CDR2 is SQIVND (reference sequence). CDR3 sequence: CASSISGDYSNQPQHF. DNA for the CDR3: TGTGCCAGTAGTATCTCGGGTGACTATAGCAATCAGCCCCAGCATTTT.

The V gene is TRBV19, the J gene TRBJ1-2; 10 bases agree with TRBD1. The junction had 5 bases not matched to a gene; V was cut back by 4 bases and J by 0 bases. The germline CDR1 and CDR2 sequences are LNHDA and SQIVND (reference sequence). The CDR3 is 16 amino acids. The CDR3, as DNA: TGTGCCAGTAGTAGACAGGGGGCTTTGGCTAACTATGGCTACACCTTC. Encoded protein: CASSRQGALANYGYTF.

This CDR3 reads CSARARTGYSNQPQHF. The CDR3 DNA reads TGCAGTGCTAGAGCCCGGACAGGGTATAGCAATCAGCCCCAGCATTTT. The chain is built from TRBV20-1 and TRBJ1-5, with 8 positions matching TRBD1. The length of the CDR3 is 16 residues. The trim removed 1 base at V and 0 bases at J, leaving 5 bases unmatched. Germline V lookup: CDR1 DFQATT, CDR2 SNEGSKA (reference sequence).

The gene calls are TRBV15 and TRBJ2-7, with D perhaps given as TRBD1 or TRBD2 (5 bases each). V was clipped by 5 bases and J by 0 bases, with 14 bases between them. CDR1 is LNHNV, CDR2 YYDKDF, per germline (reference sequence). This CDR3 has 15 amino acids. CDR3 DNA: TGTGCCACCAGCCCCCCCGGGGACGGCTCCTACGAGCAGTACTTC. This gives the protein CATSPPGDGSYEQYF.

The V gene is TRBV19, the J gene TRBJ1-5, with D perhaps TRBD1 (5 bases). Deletions cut 6 bases from V and 5 bases from J, with 14 bases between. The germline V gene encodes CDR1 LNHDA and CDR2 SQIVND (reference sequence). The CDR3 extends over 14 amino acids. The CDR3 is CASSHGGGDQPQHF. The CDR3 region has the DNA TGTGCCAGTAGCCATGGTGGGGGGGATCAGCCCCAGCATTTT.

The chain employs TRBV20-1 and TRBJ2-3; no definite D call. Looked up from germline, CDR1 is DFQATT and CDR2 is SNEGSKA (reference sequence). Trimming shortened V by 0 bases and J by 3 bases, and 16 bases separated the two germline ends. CDR3 length: 16 residues. The CDR3 DNA reads as TGCAGTGCTAGAGATTTTAAGGGATCCGCTACAGATACGCAGTATTTT. It yields the protein CSARDFKGSATDTQYF.